A single sample is the source of the 21 T cell receptor beta chains below, sequenced in a study of radiation and T cells in renal cell carcinoma. Here immunoSEQ multiplex PCR was the method, and the copy in TCRdb shows in-frame clones only, minus some. The table has some 100,000 clones, approximately 83% seen once; the top ten hold 5% to 6.5%. Noted time point: baseline pretreatment blood. The treatment: 15 Gy SBRT to primary tumor, nephrectomy 4 weeks later. The specimen comprised blood, sampled from a patient whose treatment included radiotherapy and nephrectomy. The receptors originated from a man in his sixties with renal cell carcinoma.

The chain couples TRBV30 to TRBJ1-5, with D possibly matching TRBD1 (6 bases). Germline V CDR1 and CDR2: GTSNPN, SVGIG (reference sequence). V lost 3 bases to trimming and J lost 6 bases, with 12 bases between them. The CDR3 loop spans 13 amino acids. In DNA, the CDR3 is TGTGCCTGGAGGGGGGGGGCTCGTCAGCCCCAGCATTTT. Translating gives CAWRGGARQPQHF.

This clone was detected a few times. V and J are TRBV6-1 and TRBJ2-5; the D is unclear. Germline loops: CDR1 MNHNS, CDR2 SASEGT. The V and J ends lost 2 bases and 7 bases respectively, with 11 bases between them. CDR3 length: 13 amino acids. CDR3 DNA sequence: TGTGCCAGCAGTGAAATCTCGAGGTTGACCCAGTACTTC. Protein: CASSEISRLTQYF.

This chain connects TRBV21-1 to TRBJ1-1; the table names TRBD1, a call not compared with the DNA. TRBV21-1 is recorded as a pseudogene. The CDR3 has 15 amino acids. CDR3 coding DNA: TGTGCCAGCAGCTTTGAGAGACAGCTGAACACTGAAGCTTTCTTT. Translating gives CASSFERQLNTEAFF.

The rearrangement links TRBV6-5 to TRBJ2-1; D may be TRBD2 (6 bases). CDR1 and CDR2 (germline): MNHEY, SVGAGI. V dropped 6 bases and J dropped 4 bases, with 16 bases sitting between them. The CDR3 is made up of 15 amino acids. The CDR3, as DNA: TGTGCCAGCAGACCCGCGGGATTGGAGTACAATGAGCAGTTCTTC. This gives the protein CASRPAGLEYNEQFF.

The V and J genes are TRBV5-4 and TRBJ2-5, with D perhaps matching TRBD2 (6 bases). CDR3 length equals 16 residues. V lost 1 base and J 4 bases, leaving 17 bases between the germline ends. Per germline, CDR1 SGHNT and CDR2 YYREEE (reference sequence). The CDR3 DNA reads TGTGCCAGCAGCTTGATCGGGGGAGTAAAGGTAGAGACCCAGTACTTC. It codes for CASSLIGGVKVETQYF.

The chain couples TRBV5-1 to TRBJ2-7; perhaps TRBD2 as D (7 bases). Germline CDR1 reads SGHRS; CDR2 reads YFSETQ. V was pared by 1 base and J by 6 bases, with 11 bases between. The CDR3 runs to 13 residues. The CDR3 coding sequence is TGCGCCAGCAGCTTGCAGGGAGGGGGCGAGCAGTACTTC. It codes for CASSLQGGGEQYF.

J is TRBJ2-3 and V is TRBV29-1, with TRBD1 matching over 8 bases. There are 13 residues in the CDR3. Germline V CDR1 and CDR2: SQVTM, ANQGSEA. V shed 7 bases, J shed 4 bases, and the junction held 7 bases outside the gene matches. CDR3 bases: TGCAGCGCCGCAGGACAGGGCGCAGATACGCAGTATTTT. It specifies CSAAGQGADTQYF.

V and J are TRBV18 and TRBJ1-3, with D possibly matching TRBD1 (5 bases). The germline V gene has CDR1 KGHSH and CDR2 LQKENI. The length of the CDR3 is 16 residues. V was pared by 6 bases and J by 0 bases, with 15 bases between. CDR3 bases: TGTGCCAGCTCGCTGACCGACAGCACCTCTGGAAACACCATATATTTT. It translates to CASSLTDSTSGNTIYF.

The sample holds a few counts of this clone. Germline is not matched at one junction end, which may reflect a read error. V is TRBV9 and J is TRBJ1-1; 7 nucleotides agree with TRBD1. Germline V CDR1 and CDR2: SGDLS, YYNGEE. CDR3 length: 11 amino acids. The CDR3: CASSAEGQWVF. CDR3 in DNA: TGTGCCAGCAGCGCGGAGGGACAGTGGGTCTTT.

DNA of the CDR3: TGTGCCAGCAGCGTACGGGGTGGCGAGCAGTACTTC. Residues: CASSVRGGEQYF. The chain has TRBV6-1 and TRBJ2-7, with a possible D match to TRBD2 (5 bases). The V gene lost 6 bases and the J gene lost 6 bases, with 12 bases spanning the gap. Germline CDR1 and CDR2: MNHNS and SASEGT. This CDR3 region has 12 residues.

The V and J genes are TRBV5-6 and TRBJ2-1; the match to TRBD2 covers 12 bases. This CDR3 has 16 residues. V shed 1 base and J 7 bases; nucleotides not matched to a gene: 6. Germline CDR1 is SGHDT and CDR2 is YYEEEE. In DNA, the CDR3 is TGTGCCAGCAGCTTGATCGCTAGCGGGAGGGTGAATGAGCAGTTCTTC. Residues: CASSLIASGRVNEQFF.

The chain uses TRBV11-3 and TRBJ2-1, with TRBD1 matching over 9 bases. Germline CDR1 SGHNT, CDR2 YENEEA. CDR3 size: 16 residues. Trimming at V came to 5 bases and at J to 4 bases, leaving 9 bases not matched to a gene. Here the CDR3 DNA reads TGTGCCAGCAGCCCCCATGGACAGGGGAGTTACAATGAGCAGTTCTTC. It translates to CASSPHGQGSYNEQFF. Together with reference TRBV11-3 and TRBJ2-1, the CDR3 gives the full variable domain: EAGVVQSPRYKIIEKKQPVAFWCNPISGHNTLYWYLQNLGQGPELLIRYENEEAVDDSQLPKDRFSAERLKGVDSTLKIQPAELGDSAVYLCASSPHGQGSYNEQFFGPGTRLTVL.

In regard to this clone: Other DNA sequences from this sample encode an identical CDR3 as well. The rearrangement joins TRBV5-1 to TRBJ2-7; unclear D gene. The germline V gene encodes CDR1 SGHRS and CDR2 YFSETQ. Trimming left V 0 bases short and J 3 bases short, with 7 bases between. This CDR3 comprises 13 residues. The DNA of the CDR3 is TGCGCCAGCAGCTTGGTTCTAGGCTACGAGCAGTACTTC. The encoded protein is CASSLVLGYEQYF.

The rearrangement links TRBV29-1 to TRBJ1-1, with a possible D match to TRBD1 (5 bases). CDR1 is SQVTM and CDR2 is ANQGSEA in the germline V gene. V lost 7 bases and J lost 2, with 11 bases in between. The CDR3 covers 12 residues. CDR3 sequence: CSAYQGNTEAFF. The CDR3, as DNA: TGCAGCGCATACCAGGGAAACACTGAAGCTTTCTTT.

In DNA, the CDR3 is TGTGCCAGTACTCTGACAGGCACTGAAGCTTTCTTT. Amino acids: CASTLTGTEAFF. V usage is TRBV7-9 and J usage is TRBJ1-1; D might be TRBD1 (6 bases). V was clipped by 9 bases and J by 4 bases, with 12 bases between them. Looked up from germline, CDR1 is SEHNR and CDR2 is FQNEAQ (reference sequence). The CDR3 length is 12 residues. Variable domain in full (rest from reference TRBV7-9 and TRBJ1-1): DTGVSQNPRHKITKRGQNVTFRCDPISEHNRLYWYRQTLGQGPEFLTYFQNEAQLEKSRLLSDRFSAERPKGSFSTLEIQRTEQGDSAMYLCASTLTGTEAFFGQGTRLTVV.

The J gene is TRBJ2-4, the V gene TRBV25-1, with 8 positions matching TRBD1. Trimming took 1 base from V and 3 from J; bases not matched to a gene: 8. The CDR3 is made up of 17 amino acids. CDR1 MGHDK and CDR2 SYGVNS come from the germline V gene. CDR3 nucleotides: TGTGCCAGCAGTGAATCTCGGACAGGGAAGGACAAAAACATTCAGTACTTC. It translates to CASSESRTGKDKNIQYF.

This chain uses TRBV2 with TRBJ2-5; TRBD2 agrees at 8 bases. The CDR3 length is 19 residues. The V gene's germline CDR1 is SNHLY and CDR2 FYNNEI. V was pared by 1 base and J by 2 bases, with 15 bases of the junction left unmatched. CDR3 amino acids: CASSEVIAGIPPQQETQYF. The CDR3 nucleotides are TGTGCCAGCAGTGAAGTAATAGCGGGGATCCCGCCACAACAAGAGACCCAGTACTTC.

The chain combines TRBV28 with TRBJ2-7; TRBD1 agrees at 7 bases. J gave up 3 bases and V 2 bases, and 7 bases lay outside the gene matches. CDR1 and CDR2 from the germline V gene are MDHEN and SYDVKM. There are 15 residues in the CDR3. The CDR3 protein is CASSLKDRYLYEQYF. As DNA, the CDR3 is TGTGCCAGCAGTTTAAAGGACAGGTATCTCTACGAGCAGTACTTC.

The chain joins TRBV7-8 to TRBJ2-1, with 11 bases identical to TRBD1. Per germline, CDR1 SGHVS and CDR2 FQNEAQ. J was trimmed by 12 bases and V by 5 bases; bases with no gene match: 9. CDR3 length: 14 amino acids. This chain's CDR3 is CASSPTDRGRGQFF. CDR3 DNA sequence: TGTGCCAGCAGCCCAACGGACAGGGGGCGAGGGCAGTTCTTC.

This chain uses TRBV28 with TRBJ1-2; no clear D gene. The V end lost 2 bases, the J end lost 4 bases, and 8 bases lay between the germline ends. CDR1 and CDR2 from the germline V gene are MDHEN and SYDVKM. The CDR3 consists of 13 residues. CDR3 sequence reads: CASSLASPYGYTF. The CDR3 coding sequence is TGTGCCAGCAGTTTAGCCTCCCCCTATGGCTACACCTTC.

The genes are TRBV12-2 and TRBJ2-1; the DNA was not used to check the table's D call, TRBD2. TRBV12-2 is a listed pseudogene. The CDR3 loop spans 15 amino acids. DNA of the CDR3: TGTGCAAGTCGCAAAGGGGGACGGGAGGTCAATGAGCAGTTCTTC. It codes for CASRKGGREVNEQFF.